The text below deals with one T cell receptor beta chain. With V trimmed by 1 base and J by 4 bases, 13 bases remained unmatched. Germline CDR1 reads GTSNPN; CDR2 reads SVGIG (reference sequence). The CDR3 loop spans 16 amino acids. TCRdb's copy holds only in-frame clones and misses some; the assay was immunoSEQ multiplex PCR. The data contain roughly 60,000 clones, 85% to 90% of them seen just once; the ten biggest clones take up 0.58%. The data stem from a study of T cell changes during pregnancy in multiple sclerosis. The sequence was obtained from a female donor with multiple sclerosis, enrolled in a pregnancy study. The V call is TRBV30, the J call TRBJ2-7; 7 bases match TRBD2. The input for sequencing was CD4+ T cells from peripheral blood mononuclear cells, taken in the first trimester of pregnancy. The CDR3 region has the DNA TGTGCCTGGAGTGCGTCGACGGGGGGACTCGGGTACGAGCAGTACTTC. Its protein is CAWSASTGGLGYEQYF.